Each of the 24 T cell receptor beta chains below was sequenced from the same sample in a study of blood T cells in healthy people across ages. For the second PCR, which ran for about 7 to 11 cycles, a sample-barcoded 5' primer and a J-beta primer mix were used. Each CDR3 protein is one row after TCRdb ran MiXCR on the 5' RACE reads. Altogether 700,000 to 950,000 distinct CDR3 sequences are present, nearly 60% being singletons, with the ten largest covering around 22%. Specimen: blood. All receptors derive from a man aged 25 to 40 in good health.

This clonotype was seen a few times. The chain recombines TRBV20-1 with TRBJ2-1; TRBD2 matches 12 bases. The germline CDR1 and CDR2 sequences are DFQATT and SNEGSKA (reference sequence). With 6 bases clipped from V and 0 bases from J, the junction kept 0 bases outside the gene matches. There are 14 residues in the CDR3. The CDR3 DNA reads TGCAGTGCACTAGCGGGGGGCTCCTACAATGAGCAGTTCTTC. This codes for CSALAGGSYNEQFF.

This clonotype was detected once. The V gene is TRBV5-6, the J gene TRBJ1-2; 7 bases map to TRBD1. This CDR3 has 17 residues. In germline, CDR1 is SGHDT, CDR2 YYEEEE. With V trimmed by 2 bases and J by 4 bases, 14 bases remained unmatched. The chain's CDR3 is CASSFIVPGQPGYGYTF. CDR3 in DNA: TGTGCCAGCAGCTTTATCGTCCCGGGACAGCCAGGCTATGGCTACACCTTC.

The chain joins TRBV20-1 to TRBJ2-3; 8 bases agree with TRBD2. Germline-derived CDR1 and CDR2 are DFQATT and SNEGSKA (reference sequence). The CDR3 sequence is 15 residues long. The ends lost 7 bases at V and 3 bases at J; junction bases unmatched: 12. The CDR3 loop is CSVKRTSTTTDTQYF. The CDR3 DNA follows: TGCAGTGTTAAGAGGACTAGCACCACTACAGATACGCAGTATTTT.

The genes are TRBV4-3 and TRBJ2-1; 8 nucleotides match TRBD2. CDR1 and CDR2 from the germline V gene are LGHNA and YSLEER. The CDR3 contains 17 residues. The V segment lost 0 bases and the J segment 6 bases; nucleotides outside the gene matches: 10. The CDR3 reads CASSQDWAGGVGNEQFF. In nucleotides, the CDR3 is TGCGCCAGCAGCCAAGATTGGGCGGGAGGCGTGGGCAATGAGCAGTTCTTC.

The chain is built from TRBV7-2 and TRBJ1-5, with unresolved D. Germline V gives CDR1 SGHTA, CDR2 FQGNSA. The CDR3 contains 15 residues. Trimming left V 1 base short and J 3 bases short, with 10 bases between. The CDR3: CASSLVVGLNQPQHF. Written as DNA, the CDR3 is TGTGCCAGCAGCTTAGTGGTGGGTCTCAATCAGCCCCAGCATTTT.

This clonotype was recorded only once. CDR3 sequence (DNA): TGTGCCAGCAGCTTAGTCTTCGGAAGGGGCGCTTCCACTGAAGCTTTCTTT. As protein: CASSLVFGRGASTEAFF. The chain combines TRBV7-2 with TRBJ1-1; perhaps TRBD1 as D (5 bases). CDR1 is SGHTA, CDR2 FQGNSA, per germline. Trimming shortened V by 1 base and J by 4 bases, and 19 bases separated the two germline ends. The CDR3 loop spans 17 amino acids.

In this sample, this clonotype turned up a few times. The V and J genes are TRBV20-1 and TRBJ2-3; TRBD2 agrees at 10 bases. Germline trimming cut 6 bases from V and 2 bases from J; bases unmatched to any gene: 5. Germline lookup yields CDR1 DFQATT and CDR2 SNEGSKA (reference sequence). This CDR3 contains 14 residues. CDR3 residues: CSALAGGNTDTQYF. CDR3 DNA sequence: TGCAGTGCCTTAGCGGGGGGAAACACAGATACGCAGTATTTT.

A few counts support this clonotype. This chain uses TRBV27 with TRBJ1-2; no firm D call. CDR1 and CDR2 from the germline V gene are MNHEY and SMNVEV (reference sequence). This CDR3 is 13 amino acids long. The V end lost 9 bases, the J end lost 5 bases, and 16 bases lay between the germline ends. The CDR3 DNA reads TGTGCCAGTTCCGATAACAGCAGATATGGCTACACCTTC. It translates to CASSDNSRYGYTF.

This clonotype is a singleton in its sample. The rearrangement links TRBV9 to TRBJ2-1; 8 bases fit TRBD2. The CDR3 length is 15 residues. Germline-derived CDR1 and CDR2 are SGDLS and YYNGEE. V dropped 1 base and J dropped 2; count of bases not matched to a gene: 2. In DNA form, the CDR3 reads TGTGCCAGCAGCGTACGAGCGGGAGCCTACAATGAGCAGTTCTTC. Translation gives CASSVRAGAYNEQFF.

The CDR3 region is CASSSPLGDSYEQYF. In DNA form, the CDR3 reads TGTGCCAGCAGTTCCCCCCTGGGGGACAGCTACGAGCAGTACTTC. J is TRBJ2-5 and V is TRBV6-5; 7 nucleotides match TRBD1. The DNA matches TRBJ2-7 better at its end, which makes the J call doubtful. Germline values: CDR1 MNHEY, CDR2 SVGAGI. The CDR3 totals 15 residues.

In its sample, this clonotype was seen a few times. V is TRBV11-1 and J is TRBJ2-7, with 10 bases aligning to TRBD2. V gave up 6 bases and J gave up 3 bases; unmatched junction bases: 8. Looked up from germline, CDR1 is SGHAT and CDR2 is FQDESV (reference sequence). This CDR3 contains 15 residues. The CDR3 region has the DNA TGTGCCAGCAGGTTTGGAGTAGCGGGAGGCTACGAGCAGTACTTC. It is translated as CASRFGVAGGYEQYF.

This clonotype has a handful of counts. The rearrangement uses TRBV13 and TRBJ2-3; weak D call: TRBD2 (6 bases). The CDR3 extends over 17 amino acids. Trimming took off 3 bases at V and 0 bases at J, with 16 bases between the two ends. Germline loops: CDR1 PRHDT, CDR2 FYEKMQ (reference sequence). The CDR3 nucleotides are TGTGCCAGCAGCTTTGCACCCGGGACTCCTAGCACAGATACGCAGTATTTT. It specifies CASSFAPGTPSTDTQYF.

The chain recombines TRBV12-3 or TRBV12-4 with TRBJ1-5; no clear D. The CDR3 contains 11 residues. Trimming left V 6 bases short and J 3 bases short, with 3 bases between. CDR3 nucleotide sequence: TGTGCCAGCAGCATCAATCAGCCCCAGCATTTT. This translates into CASSINQPQHF.

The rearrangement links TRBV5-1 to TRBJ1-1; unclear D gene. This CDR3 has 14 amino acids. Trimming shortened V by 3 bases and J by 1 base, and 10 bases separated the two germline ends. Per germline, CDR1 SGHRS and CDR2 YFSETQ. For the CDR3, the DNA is TGCGCCAGCAGCTGGGGTCCTTCGAACACTGAAGCTTTCTTT. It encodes CASSWGPSNTEAFF.

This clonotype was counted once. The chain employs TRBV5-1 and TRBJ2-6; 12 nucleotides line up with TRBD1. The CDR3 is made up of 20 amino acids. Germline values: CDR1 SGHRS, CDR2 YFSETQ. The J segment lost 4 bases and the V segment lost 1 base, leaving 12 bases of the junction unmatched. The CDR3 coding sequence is TGCGCCAGCAGCTTGTCGGGACCGGGACAGGGGGCTCTCGGGGCCAACGTCCTGACTTTC. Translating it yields CASSLSGPGQGALGANVLTF. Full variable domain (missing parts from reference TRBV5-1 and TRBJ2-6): KAGVTQTPRYLIKTRGQQVTLSCSPISGHRSVSWYQQTPGQGLQFLFEYFSETQRNKGNFPGRFSGRQFSNSRSEMNVSTLELGDSALYLCASSLSGPGQGALGANVLTFGAGSRLTVL.

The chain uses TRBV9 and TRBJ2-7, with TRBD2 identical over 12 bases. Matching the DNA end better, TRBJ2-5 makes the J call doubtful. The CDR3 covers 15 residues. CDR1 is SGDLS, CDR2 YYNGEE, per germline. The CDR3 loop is CASSVTSGGEGTQYF. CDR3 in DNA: TGTGCCAGCAGCGTGACTAGCGGGGGTGAAGGGACCCAGTACTTC.

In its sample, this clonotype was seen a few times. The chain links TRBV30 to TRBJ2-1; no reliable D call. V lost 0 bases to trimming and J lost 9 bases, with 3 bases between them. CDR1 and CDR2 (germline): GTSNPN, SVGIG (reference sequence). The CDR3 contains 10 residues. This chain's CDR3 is CAWSVREQFF. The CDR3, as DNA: TGTGCCTGGAGTGTACGTGAGCAGTTCTTC.

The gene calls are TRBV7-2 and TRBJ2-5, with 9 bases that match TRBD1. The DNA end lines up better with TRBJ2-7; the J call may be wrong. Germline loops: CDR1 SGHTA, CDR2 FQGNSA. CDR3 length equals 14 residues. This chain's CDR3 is CASSIDGTGREQYF. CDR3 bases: TGTGCCAGCAGCATTGACGGGACAGGGCGCGAGCAGTACTTC.

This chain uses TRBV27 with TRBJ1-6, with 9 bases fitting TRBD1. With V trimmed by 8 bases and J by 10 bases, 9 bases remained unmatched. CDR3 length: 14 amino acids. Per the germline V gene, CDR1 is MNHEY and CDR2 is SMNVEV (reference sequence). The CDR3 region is CASGTTGGGSPLHF. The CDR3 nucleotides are TGTGCCAGCGGGACGACAGGGGGTGGCTCACCCCTCCACTTT.

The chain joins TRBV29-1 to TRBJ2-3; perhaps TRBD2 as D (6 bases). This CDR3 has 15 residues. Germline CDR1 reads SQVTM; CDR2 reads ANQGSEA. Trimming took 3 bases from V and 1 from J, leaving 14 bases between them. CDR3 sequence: CSVEGLAMGTDTQYF. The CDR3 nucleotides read TGCAGCGTTGAGGGGCTAGCGATGGGCACAGATACGCAGTATTTT.

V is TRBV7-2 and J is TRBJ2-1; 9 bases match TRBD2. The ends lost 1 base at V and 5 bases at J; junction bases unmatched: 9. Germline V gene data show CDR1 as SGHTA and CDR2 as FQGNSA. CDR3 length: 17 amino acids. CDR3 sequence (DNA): TGTGCCAGCAGCTTAGTTGGGCGGGGGGGCGGTAACAATGAGCAGTTCTTC. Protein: CASSLVGRGGGNNEQFF.

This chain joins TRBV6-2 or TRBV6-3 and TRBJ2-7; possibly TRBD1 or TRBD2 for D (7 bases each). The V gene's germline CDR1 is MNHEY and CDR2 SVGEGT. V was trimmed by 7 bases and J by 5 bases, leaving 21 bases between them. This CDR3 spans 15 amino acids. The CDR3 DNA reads TGTGCCAGCACCCCAGGGGGGACTATGGGCGACGAGCAGTACTTC. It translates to CASTPGGTMGDEQYF.

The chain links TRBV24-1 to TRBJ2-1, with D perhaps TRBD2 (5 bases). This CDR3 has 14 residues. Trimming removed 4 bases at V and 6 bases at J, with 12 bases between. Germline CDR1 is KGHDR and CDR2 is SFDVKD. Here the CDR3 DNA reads TGTGCCACCAGTGACCCGTGGGAGTCCAATGAGCAGTTCTTC. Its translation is CATSDPWESNEQFF.

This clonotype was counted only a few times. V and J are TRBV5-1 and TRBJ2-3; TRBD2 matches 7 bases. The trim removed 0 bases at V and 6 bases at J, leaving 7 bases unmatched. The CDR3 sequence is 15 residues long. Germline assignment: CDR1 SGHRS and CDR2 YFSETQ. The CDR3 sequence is CASSLGSGVPDTQYF. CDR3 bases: TGCGCCAGCAGCTTGGGCAGCGGGGTCCCGGATACGCAGTATTTT.